A selection of T cell receptor beta chains follows, all from one sample in a study of cytomegalovirus exposure and HLA in healthy donors. Here immunoSEQ multiplex PCR was the method, and the copy in TCRdb shows in-frame clones only, minus some. Of tens of thousands of clones in the sample, about nine tenths were seen once. Sample: PBMCs. Receptors originate from a woman aged 25 to 39 in good health and CMV-seronegative. The CDR3 runs from the conserved cysteine through the conserved F or W. The D gene is left open where the match is weak. Rows give clone size only sometimes, using once, few, many, or a class for an expanded clone.

CDR3 protein: CASSLPGGHTDTQYF; CDR3 DNA: TGTGCCAGCAGCCTGCCAGGGGGCCACACAGATACGCAGTATTTT; clone size: few; V gene: TRBV7-9; J gene: TRBJ2-3; D gene: TRBD1
CDR3 protein: CSVVNGFNEQFF; CDR3 DNA: TGCAGCGTTGTAAACGGGTTCAATGAGCAGTTCTTC; clone size: NA; V gene: TRBV29-1; J gene: TRBJ2-1; D gene: NA
CDR3 protein: CASRAGGPLEHEQYF; CDR3 DNA: TGTGCCAGCAGGGCCGGTGGGCCTCTTGAGCACGAGCAGTACTTC; clone size: NA; V gene: TRBV5-4; J gene: TRBJ2-7; D gene: NA
CDR3 protein: CASSSPTGQRSYNTQYF; CDR3 DNA: TGCGCCAGCAGCTCCCCGACAGGGCAAAGATCATACAATACGCAGTATTTT; clone size: NA; V gene: TRBV5-1; J gene: TRBJ2-3; D gene: TRBD1
CDR3 protein: CASSIDRGAYNEQFF; CDR3 DNA: TGTGCCAGTAGTATAGACAGGGGGGCTTACAATGAGCAGTTCTTC; clone size: few; V gene: TRBV19; J gene: TRBJ2-1; D gene: NA
CDR3 protein: CASSITGSSTDTQYF; CDR3 DNA: TGTGCCAGTAGTATCACGGGTTCTAGCACAGATACGCAGTATTTT; clone size: NA; V gene: TRBV19; J gene: TRBJ2-3; D gene: NA
CDR3 protein: CAWSVVATEAFF; CDR3 DNA: TGTGCCTGGAGCGTCGTGGCTACTGAAGCTTTCTTT; clone size: NA; V gene: TRBV30; J gene: TRBJ1-1; D gene: NA
CDR3 protein: CASSPTGTGGVHGYTF; CDR3 DNA: TGCGCCAGCAGCCCGACAGGGACAGGGGGCGTACATGGCTACACCTTC; clone size: NA; V gene: TRBV5-1; J gene: TRBJ1-2; D gene: TRBD1
CDR3 protein: CATSIGLLAGTHTGELFF; CDR3 DNA: TGTGCCACCAGCATTGGCTTGTTGGCCGGGACTCACACCGGGGAGCTGTTTTTT; clone size: NA; V gene: TRBV15; J gene: TRBJ2-2; D gene: NA
CDR3 protein: CASSRNGGGGANVLTF; CDR3 DNA: TGTGCCAGCAGCCGAAACGGGGGGGGTGGGGCCAACGTCCTGACTTTC; clone size: NA; V gene: TRBV28; J gene: TRBJ2-6; D gene: TRBD2
CDR3 protein: CASSQRQLSNYGYTF; CDR3 DNA: TGCGCCAGCAGCCAAAGACAGCTCAGTAACTATGGCTACACCTTC; clone size: NA; V gene: TRBV4-1; J gene: TRBJ1-2; D gene: NA